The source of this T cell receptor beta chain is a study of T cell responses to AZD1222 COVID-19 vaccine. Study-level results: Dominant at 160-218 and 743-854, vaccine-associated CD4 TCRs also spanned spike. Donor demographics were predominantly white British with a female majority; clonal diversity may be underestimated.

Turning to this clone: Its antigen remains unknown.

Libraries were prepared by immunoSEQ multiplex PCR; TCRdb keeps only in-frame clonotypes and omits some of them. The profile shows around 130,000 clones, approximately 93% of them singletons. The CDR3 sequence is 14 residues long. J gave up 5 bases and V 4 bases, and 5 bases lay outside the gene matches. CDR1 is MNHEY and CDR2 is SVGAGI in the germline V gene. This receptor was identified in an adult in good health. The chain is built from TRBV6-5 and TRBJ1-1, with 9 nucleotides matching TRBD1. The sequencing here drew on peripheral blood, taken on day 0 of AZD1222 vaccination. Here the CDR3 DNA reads TGTGCCAGCAGTTTCTCGACAGGGGGAACTGAAGCTTTCTTT. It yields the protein CASSFSTGGTEAFF.